The source of this T cell receptor delta chain is a study of γδ T cells in repeated Plasmodium falciparum infection. Study context: The natural-infection arm compared Malian children under seasonal malaria with matched Australian children. Timepoints: baseline, immediately before selected infections, and 21 days after every infection.

This clone was counted ten times or more. Its antigen is as yet unknown. Other DNA sequences of this sample code for an identical CDR3. Regarding the study as a whole: Vgamma9/Vdelta2+ repertoires stayed stably polyclonal over time and infection.

This CDR3 comprises 20 residues. Trimming removed 0 bases at V and 5 bases at J, with 30 bases between. CDR1 is GEAIGNYY, CDR2 EKD, per germline. Gammadelta T cells were flow-sorted from PBMC into Vgamma9/Vdelta2+ and Vdelta2-negative populations for bulk analysis. TCRdb used CATT to re-call clones from the multiplex PCR reads. The repertoire holds approximately 93,000 delta-chain clones, over 0.75% seen once, with more than 9% in the top ten. Sample: gamma-delta T cells from blood. The genes are TRDV2 and TRDJ1, with TRDD3 as a possible D gene (6 bases). The sequence was collected from a pool of human donors (malaria-infected and uninfected, not separated). CDR3 loop: CACDTVDSHRRGWSRDKLIF. The CDR3 DNA reads TGTGCCTGTGACACCGTAGATTCCCATCGGCGGGGATGGAGTAGGGATAAACTCATCTTT.